Following are 21 T cell receptor beta chains from one sample sequenced in a study of blood T cells in healthy people across ages. Sample-barcoded 5' priming and a J-beta primer mix drove a second PCR of roughly 7 to 11 cycles. TCRdb used MiXCR to reprocess the 5' RACE reads, holding one entry per CDR3 protein. The sample includes approximately 940,000 distinct CDR3 sequences, roughly 43% of them seen just once. Input material: blood. These receptors were obtained from a man aged 30 to 39 in good health.

The V gene is TRBV2, the J gene TRBJ2-7; 11 nucleotides align to TRBD2. Germline values: CDR1 SNHLY, CDR2 FYNNEI. The CDR3 totals 14 residues. V was clipped by 8 bases and J by 4 bases; unmatched bases: 7. This CDR3 is CASQTSGGGYEQYF. The CDR3 DNA reads TGTGCCAGCCAAACTAGCGGGGGAGGTTACGAGCAGTACTTC.

The rearrangement links TRBV5-1 to TRBJ1-1; TRBD1 agrees at 8 bases. V dropped 3 bases and J dropped 4; count of bases not matched to a gene: 8. Per germline, CDR1 SGHRS and CDR2 YFSETQ. The CDR3 consists of 15 residues. CDR3 region: CASSSLTGASTEAFF. The CDR3 DNA follows: TGCGCCAGCAGCTCGCTGACAGGGGCTAGCACTGAAGCTTTCTTT. Complete variable domain (other parts from reference TRBV5-1 and TRBJ1-1): KAGVTQTPRYLIKTRGQQVTLSCSPISGHRSVSWYQQTPGQGLQFLFEYFSETQRNKGNFPGRFSGRQFSNSRSEMNVSTLELGDSALYLCASSSLTGASTEAFFGQGTRLTVV.

This clonotype showed up many times. The chain has TRBV7-3 and TRBJ2-3; perhaps D is TRBD1 or TRBD2 (5 bases each). The germline CDR1 and CDR2 sequences are SGHTA and FQGTGA. The V end lost 6 bases, the J end lost 0 bases, and 10 bases lay between the germline ends. The CDR3 spans 14 residues. In DNA form, the CDR3 reads TGTGCCAGCAGTCCGGGACCGAGCACAGATACGCAGTATTTT. It yields the protein CASSPGPSTDTQYF.

About this clonotype itself: A much larger clone sits a single nucleotide away, making a read error possible. The chain links TRBV6-6 to TRBJ2-1, with D possibly being TRBD2 (5 bases). Per the germline V gene, CDR1 is MNHNY and CDR2 is SVGAGI (reference sequence). The CDR3 loop spans 14 amino acids. The CDR3: CASSDSGINNEQFF. The CDR3 DNA follows: TGTGCCAGCAGTGACTCGGGGATTAACAATGAGCAGTTCTTC.

The gene calls are TRBV6-5 and TRBJ2-1; D gene uncertain. Germline V gives CDR1 MNHEY, CDR2 SVGAGI. The CDR3 is 14 amino acids. V was trimmed by 4 bases and J by 3 bases, leaving 10 bases between them. CDR3 coding DNA: TGTGCCAGCAGTTCGTCACCGCGCTACAATGAGCAGTTCTTC. As protein: CASSSSPRYNEQFF.

This chain links TRBV29-1 with TRBJ1-1; weak D call: TRBD1 (5 bases). CDR1 is SQVTM and CDR2 is ANQGSEA in the germline V gene. The CDR3 contains 12 residues. V was shortened by 0 bases and J by 8 bases, with 10 bases between the two germline ends. CDR3 coding DNA: TGCAGCGTTGAAGATTTACCAGGGGAAGCTTTCTTT. Translated: CSVEDLPGEAFF.

The CDR3 region is CASTGAGHGYTF. DNA for the CDR3: TGTGCCAGCACAGGGGCGGGCCATGGCTACACCTTC. The rearrangement uses TRBV27 and TRBJ1-2; D may be TRBD1 (6 bases). The germline CDR1 and CDR2 sequences are MNHEY and SMNVEV (reference sequence). CDR3 length: 12 amino acids. V lost 7 bases and J 6 bases, leaving 12 bases between the germline ends.

This clonotype was recorded at least ten times. The chain is built from TRBV13 and TRBJ2-5; D perhaps matches TRBD1 (5 bases). The germline CDR1 and CDR2 sequences are PRHDT and FYEKMQ (reference sequence). V dropped 4 bases and J dropped 1 base, with 16 bases sitting between them. The CDR3 spans 16 residues. CDR3 in amino acids: CASSSRTGEAQETQYF. The CDR3, as DNA: TGTGCCAGCAGCTCAAGAACAGGAGAAGCCCAAGAGACCCAGTACTTC.

V is TRBV29-1 and J is TRBJ1-4; 7 positions match TRBD1. CDR3 length: 14 amino acids. Germline V gene lookup returns CDR1 SQVTM and CDR2 ANQGSEA. The chain's CDR3 is CRFDQHRGSEKLFF. Here the CDR3 DNA reads TGCAGATTTGACCAGCACAGGGGAAGTGAAAAACTGTTTTTT.

The V call is TRBV7-2, the J call TRBJ2-5; 14 bases map to TRBD2. Germline CDR1 is SGHTA and CDR2 is FQGNSA. V shed 1 base and J 2 bases; nucleotides not matched to a gene: 3. CDR3 length equals 17 residues. CDR3 sequence: CASSLVRLAGGQETQYF. The CDR3 DNA is TGTGCCAGCAGCTTAGTTCGACTAGCGGGGGGGCAAGAGACCCAGTACTTC. Filled out from reference TRBV7-2 and TRBJ2-5, the complete variable domain reads GAGVSQSPSNKVTEKGKDVELRCDPISGHTALYWYRQSLGQGLEFLIYFQGNSAPDKSGLPSDRFSAERTGGSVSTLTIQRTQQEDSAVYLCASSLVRLAGGQETQYFGPGTRLLVL.

In this sample, this clonotype turned up a few times. CDR3 DNA: TGTGCCAGCAGCCAAGGGACTATAATCACCGGGGAGCTGTTTTTT. Amino acids: CASSQGTIITGELFF. The chain has TRBV4-2 and TRBJ2-2; possible D gene TRBD2, 6 bases. Per germline, CDR1 LGHNA and CDR2 YNFKEQ. The V end was cut by 1 base, the J end by 4 bases, with 10 bases between. This CDR3 comprises 15 residues.

Concerning this clonotype itself: A single base separates this from a much larger clone, so it may be a read error. The chain has TRBV5-1 and TRBJ2-6, with D perhaps given as TRBD1 or TRBD2 (5 bases each). CDR3 size: 16 residues. The germline V gene encodes CDR1 SGHRS and CDR2 YFSETQ. The CDR3 sequence is CASSATGSSGADVLTF. DNA of the CDR3: TGCGCCAGCAGCGCCACGGGGAGCTCTGGGGCCGACGTCCTGACTTTC.

In nucleotides, the CDR3 is TGCGCCAGCAGCAAAGGGACTAGCGGGGCGTCGGTTGTGACCCAGTACTTC. Protein: CASSKGTSGASVVTQYF. The V and J genes are TRBV5-1 and TRBJ2-5, with 13 positions matching TRBD2. J lost 7 bases, V lost 4 bases, and 13 bases had no gene match. This CDR3 has 17 amino acids. The germline gives CDR1 SGHRS, CDR2 YFSETQ.

This clonotype was found once. The rearrangement joins TRBV4-1 to TRBJ2-7; D might be TRBD1 (6 bases). With 3 bases removed from V and 4 bases from J, the gap between germline ends came to 16 bases. Germline-derived CDR1 and CDR2 are MGHRA and YSYEKL. The CDR3 contains 15 residues. CDR3 protein: CASSHPAGTKYEQYF. CDR3 nucleotides: TGCGCCAGCAGCCACCCTGCCGGGACAAAGTACGAGCAGTACTTC.

Many counts were recorded for this clonotype. V and J are TRBV20-1 and TRBJ2-1; D tentatively fits TRBD1 or TRBD2 (5 bases each). The CDR3 covers 17 residues. Germline V gene sequence: CDR1 DFQATT, CDR2 SNEGSKA (reference sequence). V was clipped by 1 base and J by 2 bases, with 18 bases between them. This CDR3 is CSARGGITGPTYNEQFF. The CDR3 region has the DNA TGCAGTGCTAGAGGCGGTATAACGGGGCCCACCTACAATGAGCAGTTCTTC.

This clonotype was detected only a few times. The J gene is TRBJ2-3, the V gene TRBV5-1, with 13 bases aligning to TRBD2. CDR3 length equals 16 residues. V shed 0 bases, J shed 7 bases, and the junction held 5 bases outside the gene matches. CDR1 is SGHRS, CDR2 YFSETQ, per germline. The CDR3 DNA follows: TGCGCCAGCAGCTTGGAACTAGCGGGGGGGGTCAATACGCAGTATTTT. Translating gives CASSLELAGGVNTQYF.

This clonotype was picked up a small number of times. The J gene is TRBJ2-5, the V gene TRBV29-1, with D perhaps matching TRBD1 or TRBD2 (5 bases each). With 6 bases removed from V and 2 bases from J, the gap between germline ends came to 10 bases. Germline V gives CDR1 SQVTM, CDR2 ANQGSEA. The CDR3 runs to 12 residues. CDR3 nucleotide sequence: TGCAGCGTAATTTGGGGGCAAGAGACCCAGTACTTC. It codes for CSVIWGQETQYF.

This clonotype was picked up many times. V is TRBV7-2 and J is TRBJ1-5, with TRBD1 matching over 8 bases. V lost 3 bases to trimming and J lost 5 bases; unmatched junction nucleotides: 3. This CDR3 region has 14 residues. Germline values: CDR1 SGHTA, CDR2 FQGNSA. CDR3 amino acids: CASSFQGAHQPQHF. CDR3 in DNA: TGTGCCAGCAGCTTCCAGGGGGCGCATCAGCCCCAGCATTTT.

On this clonotype itself: The junction departs from germline at one end; a sequencing error may be responsible. The chain recombines TRBV13 with TRBJ1-5; 10 bases are shared with TRBD1. This CDR3 spans 17 amino acids. Per the germline V gene, CDR1 is PRHDT and CDR2 is FYEKMQ (reference sequence). The chain's CDR3 is CANSLSQDRGGNQPQHF. CDR3 DNA sequence: TGTGCCAACAGCTTAAGCCAGGACAGGGGGGGCAATCAGCCCCAGCATTTT.

This rearrangement joins TRBV20-1 to TRBJ2-3, with TRBD2 matching over 12 bases. Unmatched junction bases numbered 4, after V lost 3 bases and J lost 6 bases. CDR3 size: 14 residues. Per germline, CDR1 DFQATT and CDR2 SNEGSKA (reference sequence). The CDR3 nucleotides are TGCAGTGCTAGGGCCGGGACTAGCGGGGATACGCAGTATTTT. As protein: CSARAGTSGDTQYF.

This chain links TRBV10-3 with TRBJ2-2, with 7 bases that match TRBD1. CDR3 length: 16 amino acids. V shed 7 bases and J 0 bases; nucleotides not matched to a gene: 8. CDR1 ENHRY and CDR2 SYGVKD come from the germline V gene. The CDR3 DNA reads TGTGCCATCAACAGGGGACAGACCTCGAACACCGGGGAGCTGTTTTTT. This sequence encodes CAINRGQTSNTGELFF.